Presented here are 29 T cell receptor beta chains from one specimen sequenced in a study of T cell responses to AZD1222 COVID-19 vaccine. Assay: immunoSEQ multiplex PCR; the TCRdb copy retains only in-frame clones and omits some. The table lists tens of thousands of clones, around 88% of them singletons. This specimen consisted of peripheral blood, obtained 28 days after the second AZD1222 dose. Receptors were obtained from an adult who received the AZD1222 COVID-19 vaccine.

This chain joins TRBV6-5 and TRBJ1-1; D might be TRBD1 (6 bases). With 6 bases removed from V and 1 base from J, the gap between germline ends came to 9 bases. From germline, CDR1 is MNHEY and CDR2 SVGAGI. The CDR3 runs to 13 residues. DNA for the CDR3: TGTGCCAGCAGCTGGGGGGCGAACACTGAAGCTTTCTTT. This encodes CASSWGANTEAFF.

V gene TRBV3-1 (or the pseudogene TRBV3-2) combines with J gene TRBJ1-6; no clear D gene. Looked up from germline, CDR1 is LGHDT and CDR2 is YNNKEL (reference sequence). V gave up 0 bases and J gave up 9 bases, with 3 bases separating them. The CDR3 consists of 12 residues. This chain's CDR3 is CASSQDLSPLHF. The DNA of the CDR3 is TGTGCCAGCAGCCAAGATCTTTCACCCCTCCACTTT.

The chain links TRBV27 to TRBJ1-2, with D perhaps matching TRBD1 (6 bases). The CDR3 is 15 amino acids. The germline gives CDR1 MNHEY, CDR2 SMNVEV (reference sequence). V was trimmed by 2 bases and J by 0 bases, leaving 10 bases between them. CDR3 residues: CASSLTGAANYGYTF. Written as DNA, the CDR3 is TGTGCCAGCAGTTTAACGGGGGCAGCTAACTATGGCTACACCTTC.

V and J are TRBV19 and TRBJ2-7; weak D call: TRBD2 (6 bases). Per the germline V gene, CDR1 is LNHDA and CDR2 is SQIVND (reference sequence). Trimming took off 6 bases at V and 3 bases at J, with 12 bases between the two ends. This CDR3 has 13 amino acids. CDR3 residues: CASRPSGVYEQYF. The CDR3 DNA follows: TGTGCCAGTAGGCCTTCGGGGGTCTACGAGCAGTACTTC.

This sequence joins TRBV15 and TRBJ2-7, with 9 bases matching TRBD1. The J segment lost 6 bases and the V segment lost 7 bases, leaving 10 bases of the junction unmatched. CDR1 LNHNV and CDR2 YYDKDF come from the germline V gene (reference sequence). This CDR3 region has 14 residues. CDR3 DNA sequence: TGTGCCACCACCCCGGGACAGGGCCCCCTCGAGCAGTACTTC. Protein sequence: CATTPGQGPLEQYF.

The chain has TRBV2 and TRBJ2-7, with 14 bases matching TRBD2. Trimming cost V 6 bases and J 2 bases; bases outside gene matches: 6. The CDR3 runs 16 residues. In germline, CDR1 is SNHLY, CDR2 FYNNEI. Here the CDR3 reads CASRGGTSGGAYEQYF. The CDR3 nucleotides are TGTGCCAGCAGGGGTGGGACTAGCGGGGGAGCCTACGAGCAGTACTTC.

The chain employs TRBV2 and TRBJ1-6; 9 bases agree with TRBD1. After removal of 6 bases from V and 7 bases from J, the junction contained 7 bases not matched to a gene. The CDR3 extends over 15 amino acids. Germline CDR1 and CDR2: SNHLY and FYNNEI. CDR3 nucleotides: TGTGCCAGCAGGCCCGGGACAGGGAGAAATTCACCCCTCCACTTT. Encoded protein: CASRPGTGRNSPLHF.

The rearrangement joins TRBV12-3 or TRBV12-4 to TRBJ2-3, with 8 bases matching TRBD1. The CDR3 is made up of 12 amino acids. V trimming: 5 bases; J trimming: 9 bases; junction bases outside the gene matches: 4. As DNA, the CDR3 is TGTGCCAGCAGTGAACAGGGGGTCACGCAGTATTTT. Amino acids: CASSEQGVTQYF.

This rearrangement joins TRBV5-4 to TRBJ2-7; tentative D call: TRBD1 (6 bases). CDR1 is SGHNT, CDR2 YYREEE, per germline (reference sequence). The CDR3 has 14 amino acids. V was shortened by 2 bases and J by 2 bases, with 11 bases between the two germline ends. Here the CDR3 DNA reads TGTGCCAGCAGCTTTTTAGGGGGTGCCTACGAGCAGTACTTC. It codes for CASSFLGGAYEQYF.

Here the CDR3 reads CASSDTQGAWFYGYTF. DNA of the CDR3: TGTGCCAGCAGTGATACGCAGGGGGCTTGGTTCTATGGCTACACCTTC. The V call is TRBV6-1, the J call TRBJ1-2; 8 bases align to TRBD1. This CDR3 has 16 amino acids. The junction had 10 bases not matched to a gene; V was cut back by 3 bases and J by 4 bases. Germline V CDR1 and CDR2: MNHNS, SASEGT.

The chain links TRBV5-4 to TRBJ1-4; D possibly corresponds to TRBD1 (6 bases). Trimming pared 4 bases from V and 3 bases from J, leaving 10 bases between. Germline CDR1 and CDR2: SGHNT and YYREEE (reference sequence). The CDR3 runs 14 residues. CDR3 DNA: TGTGCCAGCAGCAGGGGGGGGGCTAATGAAAAACTGTTTTTT. Its protein is CASSRGGANEKLFF. The full variable domain, with the rest looked up from reference TRBV5-4 and TRBJ1-4, is ETGVTQSPTHLIKTRGQQVTLRCSSQSGHNTVSWYQQALGQGPQFIFQYYREEENGRGNFPPRFSGLQFPNYSSELNVNALELDDSALYLCASSRGGANEKLFFGSGTQLSVL.

This rearrangement joins TRBV5-5 to TRBJ1-3, with D possibly TRBD1 on 6 matching bases. Deletions cut 4 bases from V and 0 bases from J, with 14 bases between. The germline V gene has CDR1 SGHKS and CDR2 YYEKEE (reference sequence). The CDR3 contains 16 residues. CDR3 coding DNA: TGTGCCAGCAGCCCGTGGGGGGCGAACTCTGGAAACACCATATATTTT. Translated, it gives CASSPWGANSGNTIYF.

The J gene is TRBJ2-1, the V gene TRBV10-3, with 7 positions matching TRBD2. The CDR3 is 15 residues long. Germline CDR1 ENHRY, CDR2 SYGVKD. Losses at the gene ends were 8 bases for V and 6 bases for J; bases not matched to a gene: 13. The CDR3 region is CAIFDLGGGGNEQFF. CDR3 nucleotides: TGTGCCATCTTCGACCTAGGCGGGGGAGGCAATGAGCAGTTCTTC.

The chain employs TRBV4-3 and TRBJ2-3, with D tentatively TRBD2 (6 bases). Germline V CDR1 and CDR2: LGHNA, YSLEER. V lost 0 bases, J lost 4 bases, and 17 bases lay in between. This CDR3 is built from 17 residues. The CDR3 DNA is TGCGCCAGCAGCCAAGACTTGGCGGGGAGTTGGGCAGATACGCAGTATTTT. Translating gives CASSQDLAGSWADTQYF.

The rearrangement links TRBV6-5 to TRBJ1-5, with 10 bases that match TRBD1. V shed 6 bases and J 9 bases; nucleotides not matched to a gene: 11. Germline values: CDR1 MNHEY, CDR2 SVGAGI. CDR3 length equals 15 residues. The CDR3 nucleotides are TGTGCCAGCAGGACCCGGGACAGGGGCCTTTGGCCCCAGCATTTT. This gives the protein CASRTRDRGLWPQHF.

V usage is TRBV9 and J usage is TRBJ2-1; D unresolved. V lost 3 bases and J lost 10, with 5 bases in between. CDR3 length: 10 residues. Looked up from germline, CDR1 is SGDLS and CDR2 is YYNGEE. The CDR3 coding sequence is TGTGCCAGCAGCGGCGGAGAGCAGTTCTTC. It is translated as CASSGGEQFF.

This chain connects TRBV5-1 to TRBJ1-2, with 8 nucleotides matching TRBD1. This CDR3 has 15 residues. The V gene's germline CDR1 is SGHRS and CDR2 YFSETQ. Trimming removed 0 bases from V and 6 bases from J; junction bases left unmatched: 7. The CDR3 reads CASSLETGVGHGYTF. CDR3 DNA sequence: TGCGCCAGCAGCTTGGAGACAGGGGTCGGGCATGGCTACACCTTC.

This clone has just a few counts. DNA of the CDR3: TGTGCCAGCAGCTTAGCAGCGGGGGGTTACAATGAGCAGTTCTTC. This codes for CASSLAAGGYNEQFF. V usage is TRBV7-2 and J usage is TRBJ2-1; 9 nucleotides agree with TRBD2. Germline V lookup: CDR1 SGHTA, CDR2 FQGNSA. This CDR3 has 15 amino acids. V was pared by 0 bases and J by 4 bases, with 1 base of the junction left unmatched.

V is TRBV28 and J is TRBJ2-7, with 8 bases lining up with TRBD1. Per germline, CDR1 MDHEN and CDR2 SYDVKM. The V and J ends lost 5 bases and 9 bases, in that order; junction bases with no gene match: 9. CDR3 length: 13 amino acids. CDR3 protein: CASSAFRGLGQYF. The CDR3 bases are TGTGCCAGCAGTGCCTTCAGGGGGCTGGGGCAGTACTTC.

The chain has TRBV7-9 and TRBJ2-7, with a possible D match to TRBD2 (5 bases). The CDR3 is made up of 15 amino acids. The germline gives CDR1 SEHNR, CDR2 FQNEAQ (reference sequence). Deletions cut 5 bases from V and 6 bases from J, with 20 bases between. Written as DNA, the CDR3 is TGTGCCAGCAGCCATCGAGCGGACCCCACCGGCGAGCAGTACTTC. Protein: CASSHRADPTGEQYF. Full variable domain (outside the CDR3, taken from reference TRBV7-9 and TRBJ2-7): DTGVSQNPRHKITKRGQNVTFRCDPISEHNRLYWYRQTLGQGPEFLTYFQNEAQLEKSRLLSDRFSAERPKGSFSTLEIQRTEQGDSAMYLCASSHRADPTGEQYFGPGTRLTVT.

For this clone: Other DNA sequences in this specimen translate into the identical CDR3. The rearrangement joins TRBV27 to TRBJ1-5, with 7 bases matching TRBD1. Per the germline V gene, CDR1 is MNHEY and CDR2 is SMNVEV (reference sequence). Trimming removed 4 bases from V and 0 bases from J; junction bases left unmatched: 3. CDR3 length: 15 residues. In DNA, the CDR3 is TGTGCCAGCAGTTCGGGACAGTATAGCAATCAGCCCCAGCATTTT. Translating gives CASSSGQYSNQPQHF.

This chain connects TRBV19 to TRBJ2-5, with D perhaps TRBD1 or TRBD2 (5 bases each). CDR3 length: 13 residues. In germline, CDR1 is LNHDA, CDR2 SQIVND (reference sequence). V was cut by 3 bases and J by 1 base, with 6 bases left in between. The CDR3 DNA sequence: TGTGCCAGTAGTATGGGGGTCCAAGAGACCCAGTACTTC. It is translated as CASSMGVQETQYF.

The CDR3 bases are TGCGCCAGCAGCTTGACATCCGGCAGGGGATATGGCTACACCTTC. It translates to CASSLTSGRGYGYTF. This sequence joins TRBV5-1 and TRBJ1-2, with a tentative D call TRBD1 (6 bases). The CDR3 has 15 amino acids. CDR1 is SGHRS and CDR2 is YFSETQ in the germline V gene. V lost 1 base and J 5 bases, leaving 15 bases between the germline ends. Supplemented by reference TRBV5-1 and TRBJ1-2, the full variable domain reads KAGVTQTPRYLIKTRGQQVTLSCSPISGHRSVSWYQQTPGQGLQFLFEYFSETQRNKGNFPGRFSGRQFSNSRSEMNVSTLELGDSALYLCASSLTSGRGYGYTFGSGTRLTVV.

The gene calls are TRBV2 and TRBJ1-4; 8 nucleotides match TRBD1. CDR1 is SNHLY and CDR2 is FYNNEI in the germline V gene. The V segment lost 6 bases and the J segment 8 bases; nucleotides outside the gene matches: 11. The CDR3 loop spans 15 amino acids. The CDR3 coding sequence is TGTGCCAGCAGCCCCGTGAGACAGGGGAGAGAAAAACTGTTTTTT. Translation gives CASSPVRQGREKLFF.

V is TRBV7-8 and J is TRBJ2-3; 9 bases agree with TRBD2. Per germline, CDR1 SGHVS and CDR2 FQNEAQ. The CDR3 runs 16 residues. V trimming: 1 base; J trimming: 3 bases; junction bases outside the gene matches: 5. CDR3 in DNA: TGTGCCAGCAGCTTAGGCGGGGGGGCTGAGACAGATACGCAGTATTTT. Translating gives CASSLGGGAETDTQYF.

The V gene is TRBV7-3, the J gene TRBJ2-1, with 14 bases fitting TRBD2. CDR1 SGHTA and CDR2 FQGTGA come from the germline V gene. The CDR3 has 20 amino acids. J gave up 0 bases and V 5 bases, and 12 bases lay outside the gene matches. This CDR3 reads CASSPSTVGLAGGSYNEQFF. The DNA of the CDR3 is TGTGCCAGCAGCCCATCGACAGTAGGACTAGCGGGGGGCTCCTACAATGAGCAGTTCTTC.

CDR3 in amino acids: CASIRPLGANVLTF. CDR3 sequence (DNA): TGTGCCAGCATCCGTCCCCTTGGGGCCAACGTCCTGACTTTC. The V gene is TRBV6-5, the J gene TRBJ2-6; no reliable D call. The CDR3 has 14 amino acids. Germline V lookup: CDR1 MNHEY, CDR2 SVGAGI. V gave up 7 bases and J gave up 3 bases, with 10 bases separating them.

V and J are TRBV7-2 and TRBJ1-5; a weak D match, TRBD1 (6 bases). With 5 bases removed from V and 5 bases from J, the gap between germline ends came to 10 bases. CDR3 length equals 13 residues. Germline loops: CDR1 SGHTA, CDR2 FQGNSA. The CDR3 bases are TGTGCCAGCAGCGGGGGCCGAGATCAGCCCCAGCATTTT. Translation gives CASSGGRDQPQHF.

The chain couples TRBV2 to TRBJ2-5; tentatively, D is TRBD1 (5 bases). The CDR3 is made up of 15 amino acids. CDR1 is SNHLY, CDR2 FYNNEI, per germline. Trimming pared 3 bases from V and 5 bases from J, leaving 16 bases between. CDR3 coding DNA: TGTGCCAGCAGTGATATCGCCCAGGGTCGGGAGACCCAGTACTTC. Protein sequence: CASSDIAQGRETQYF.